This TCR beta chain comes out of a study of T-cell reconstitution after alpha-beta-depleted transplantation in children. Comments on this clonotype: Antigen specificity is unknown.

Whole-study results and caveats: T-cell counts and diversity at one year post-transplant came mainly from newly produced T cells. Several hundred expanded graft clones reportedly supplied alpha-beta T cells about two months after transplant.

It was with unique molecular identifiers that the TCRbeta library was prepared. TCRdb itself ran the PCR reads through MiXCR, one entry per CDR3 protein. The table shows about 540,000 distinct CDR3 sequences, with 27% occurring only once. V shed 5 bases and J 0 bases; nucleotides not matched to a gene: 5. The CDR3 spans 15 residues. Germline-derived CDR1 and CDR2 are SGHRS and YFSETQ. The receptor's source is a boy in the first two years of life with Wiskott-Aldrich syndrome, due to receive a stem cell transplant. The sample here was PBMCs, taken before TCRalphabeta/CD19-depleted stem cell transplant. This sequence joins TRBV5-1 and TRBJ2-1, with TRBD2 identical over 7 bases. The CDR3 DNA reads as TGCGCCAGCAGGTCACTAGCGTCCTCCTACAATGAGCAGTTCTTC. Translated, it gives CASRSLASSYNEQFF.